What follows is one T cell receptor beta chain and its context. These data are taken from a study of blood T cell repertoires in COVID-19. Germline CDR1 is LNHDA and CDR2 is SQIVND (reference sequence). The CDR3 is 18 amino acids. V lost 2 bases, J lost 3 bases, and 15 bases stayed unmatched. The data were produced by immunoSEQ multiplex PCR, yet TCRdb's version contains in-frame clones alone and is incomplete. The sample shows 65,000 or so clones, around 90% of them seen only once. The J gene is TRBJ2-7, the V gene TRBV19; 8 bases line up with TRBD1. This clonotype was obtained from a human donor with acute or convalescent COVID-19. The donor label of this sample is uncertain. Source material: peripheral blood. CDR3 residues: CASSIRPFTGGDFYEQYF. The CDR3 nucleotides read TGTGCCAGTAGTATAAGACCCTTTACAGGGGGTGATTTCTACGAGCAGTACTTC.